These 10 T cell receptor beta chains were sequenced from one sample in a study of T-cell reconstitution after alpha-beta-depleted transplantation in children. Unique molecular identifiers featured in how the TCRbeta library was prepared. TCRdb recomputed calls from the PCR reads with MiXCR, one row per CDR3 protein. The data show roughly 300,000 distinct CDR3 sequences, roughly 10% seen once. The starting material was peripheral blood, obtained 180 days after TCRalphabeta/CD19-depleted stem cell transplant. The receptors originated from a male patient aged 2 to 10 who had a stem cell transplant for chronic granulomatous disease, so the T cells may come from the graft donor.

This clonotype has at least ten counts. The chain uses TRBV7-6 and TRBJ2-7; TRBD2 agrees at 7 bases. Germline-derived CDR1 and CDR2 are SGHVS and FNYEAQ. With 5 bases clipped from V and 3 bases from J, the junction kept 13 bases outside the gene matches. The length of the CDR3 is 16 residues. CDR3 sequence: CASSPMGGTDFYEQYF. The CDR3 DNA is TGTGCCAGCAGCCCTATGGGGGGGACCGATTTCTACGAGCAGTACTTC.

This clonotype was seen many times. This rearrangement joins TRBV7-6 to TRBJ1-1, with D possibly matching TRBD1 (6 bases). Trimming pared 5 bases from V and 2 bases from J, leaving 12 bases between. The length of the CDR3 is 14 residues. From germline, CDR1 is SGHVS and CDR2 FNYEAQ. As DNA, the CDR3 is TGTGCCAGCAGCCCCCCGACAGGAAACACTGAAGCTTTCTTT. Translating gives CASSPPTGNTEAFF.

This clonotype showed up many times. The rearrangement joins TRBV28 to TRBJ2-1; maybe TRBD2 (6 bases). The CDR3 spans 13 residues. In germline, CDR1 is MDHEN, CDR2 SYDVKM. CDR3 nucleotide sequence: TGTGCTGCGGGATTCTGGGCCTACAATGAGCAGTTCTTC. This translates into CAAGFWAYNEQFF. The variable domain in full, with the rest retrieved from reference TRBV28 and TRBJ2-1, is DVKVTQSSRYLVKRTGEKVFLECVQDMDHENMFWYRQDPGLGLRLIYFSYDVKMKEKGDIPEGYSVSREKKERFSLILESASTNQTSMYLCAAGFWAYNEQFFGPGTRLTVL.

This clonotype was counted ten times or more. CDR3 protein: CASSSEAVAKNIQYF. In nucleotides, the CDR3 is TGCGCCAGCAGTTCGGAAGCAGTAGCCAAAAACATTCAGTACTTC. The chain uses TRBV5-1 and TRBJ2-4, with D uncertain. Trimming stripped 5 bases from V and 0 bases from J, with 12 bases between. This CDR3 region has 15 residues. From germline, CDR1 is SGHRS and CDR2 YFSETQ. Supplemented by reference TRBV5-1 and TRBJ2-4, the full variable domain reads KAGVTQTPRYLIKTRGQQVTLSCSPISGHRSVSWYQQTPGQGLQFLFEYFSETQRNKGNFPGRFSGRQFSNSRSEMNVSTLELGDSALYLCASSSEAVAKNIQYFGAGTRLSVL.

This clonotype was observed a handful of times. V usage is TRBV20-1 and J usage is TRBJ2-2; 15 bases match TRBD2. Germline CDR1 is DFQATT and CDR2 is SNEGSKA (reference sequence). The CDR3 loop spans 19 amino acids. The V and J ends lost 3 bases and 6 bases, in that order; junction bases with no gene match: 14. CDR3 sequence (DNA): TGCAGTGCTAGTGAACCGGGACTAGCGGGGGGAAGGGGACCCGGGGAGCTGTTTTTT. As protein: CSASEPGLAGGRGPGELFF.

This clonotype was picked up many times. This rearrangement joins TRBV11-2 to TRBJ2-1; 9 nucleotides match TRBD2. Germline CDR1 is SGHAT and CDR2 is FQNNGV. The junction had 12 bases not matched to a gene; V was cut back by 3 bases and J by 3 bases. CDR3 size: 18 residues. CDR3 sequence (DNA): TGTGCCAGCAGCTTCCTAGCGGGGCCACCACGGGGCTACAATGAGCAGTTCTTC. It translates to CASSFLAGPPRGYNEQFF.

The chain links TRBV2 to TRBJ1-1; possibly TRBD1 for D (5 bases). Germline values: CDR1 SNHLY, CDR2 FYNNEI. V was pared by 6 bases and J by 6 bases, with 11 bases between. The CDR3 spans 12 residues. CDR3 amino acids: CASSGGFPEAFF. The CDR3 DNA reads as TGTGCCAGCAGCGGGGGATTCCCTGAAGCTTTCTTT. Full variable domain (rest looked up from reference TRBV2 and TRBJ1-1): EPEVTQTPSHQVTQMGQEVILRCVPISNHLYFYWYRQILGQKVEFLVSFYNNEISEKSEIFDDQFSVERPDGSNFTLKIRSTKLEDSAMYFCASSGGFPEAFFGQGTRLTVV.

V is TRBV6-1 and J is TRBJ2-1; 15 bases are shared with TRBD2. From germline, CDR1 is MNHNS and CDR2 SASEGT. V shed 5 bases, J shed 11 bases, and the junction held 7 bases outside the gene matches. The CDR3 sequence is 15 residues long. In DNA, the CDR3 is TGTGCCAGCAGTCCTCTCGGACTAGCGGGAGGGCAGCAGTTCTTC. Its protein is CASSPLGLAGGQQFF.

This clonotype was detected many times. The rearrangement uses TRBV20-1 and TRBJ2-1, with a possible D match to TRBD2 (5 bases). V gave up 7 bases and J gave up 4 bases, with 20 bases separating them. CDR1 and CDR2 (germline): DFQATT, SNEGSKA (reference sequence). CDR3 length equals 15 residues. CDR3 coding DNA: TGCAGTGTAAGACTAAACCTATTGGGTTACAATGAGCAGTTCTTC. It translates to CSVRLNLLGYNEQFF.

This clonotype has a count of ten or more. The CDR3 protein is CASRVWLGSVYNEQFF. DNA of the CDR3: TGTGCCAGCAGGGTATGGCTAGGGAGCGTATACAATGAGCAGTTCTTC. The gene calls are TRBV5-6 and TRBJ2-1; maybe TRBD2 (5 bases). This CDR3 contains 16 residues. Germline CDR1 reads SGHDT; CDR2 reads YYEEEE. V was shortened by 5 bases and J by 4 bases, with 19 bases between the two germline ends.